Shown below are 4 T cell receptor beta chains from a single sample sequenced in a study of response to subunit inactivated influenza vaccine. TCRdb analysed the RT-PCR reads with MiXCR anew, one entry per CDR3 protein. The table shows around 650,000 distinct CDR3 sequences, with around 16% occurring only once. The sequencing here drew on PBMCs from blood, taken roughly 12 days after vaccination. These receptors all come from a man aged 50-59 years who received an inactivated influenza vaccine.

This clonotype was seen a few times. This chain connects TRBV5-1 to TRBJ2-2, with D uncertain. Germline loops: CDR1 SGHRS, CDR2 YFSETQ. The germline V and J ends were trimmed by 2 bases and 0 bases, with 8 bases remaining between them. The CDR3 is made up of 15 amino acids. The CDR3 sequence is CASSFFSSNTGELFF. The CDR3 DNA sequence: TGCGCCAGCAGCTTTTTTTCTTCGAACACCGGGGAGCTGTTTTTT.

This rearrangement joins TRBV5-1 to TRBJ2-2; D may be TRBD1 (7 bases). V shed 4 bases and J shed 7 bases, with 14 bases lying between them. The CDR3 covers 14 residues. CDR1 and CDR2 (germline): SGHRS, YFSETQ. DNA of the CDR3: TGCGCCAGCAGCCCCGACAGGGAGGACGGGGAGCTGTTTTTT. Its protein is CASSPDREDGELFF.

This clonotype was detected only a few times. This chain uses TRBV15 with TRBJ2-5, with D tentatively TRBD1 (6 bases). Germline CDR1 LNHNV, CDR2 YYDKDF (reference sequence). The CDR3 length is 13 residues. V shed 7 bases and J shed 5 bases, with 14 bases lying between them. The CDR3 coding sequence is TGTGCCACCAAAGGGCACAGGGTGGAGACCCAGTACTTC. Amino acids: CATKGHRVETQYF.

There are a few counts of this clonotype. The chain joins TRBV20-1 to TRBJ2-7; no clear D gene. Trimming cost V 5 bases and J 4 bases, with 6 bases left between them. This CDR3 has 10 amino acids. Germline V CDR1 and CDR2: DFQATT, SNEGSKA (reference sequence). CDR3 protein: CSAGSYEQYF. The CDR3, as DNA: TGCAGTGCTGGCTCGTACGAGCAGTACTTC.